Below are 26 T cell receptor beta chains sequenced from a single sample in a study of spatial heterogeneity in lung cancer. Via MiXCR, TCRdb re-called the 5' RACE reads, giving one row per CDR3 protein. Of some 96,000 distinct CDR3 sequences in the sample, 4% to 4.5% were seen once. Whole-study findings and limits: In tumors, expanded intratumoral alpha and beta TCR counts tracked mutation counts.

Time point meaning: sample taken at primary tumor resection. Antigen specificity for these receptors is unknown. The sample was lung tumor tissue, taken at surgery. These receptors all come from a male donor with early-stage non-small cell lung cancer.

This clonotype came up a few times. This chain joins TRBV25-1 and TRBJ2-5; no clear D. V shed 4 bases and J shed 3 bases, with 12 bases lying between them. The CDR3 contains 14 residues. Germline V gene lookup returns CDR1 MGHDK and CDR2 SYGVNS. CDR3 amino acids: CASSGWTDEETQYF. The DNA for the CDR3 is TGTGCCAGCAGTGGATGGACGGATGAAGAGACCCAGTACTTC.

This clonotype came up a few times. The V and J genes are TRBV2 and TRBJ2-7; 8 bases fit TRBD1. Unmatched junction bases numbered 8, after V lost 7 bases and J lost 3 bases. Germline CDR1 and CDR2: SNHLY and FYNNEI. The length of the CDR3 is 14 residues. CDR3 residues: CASKSDRGIYEQYF. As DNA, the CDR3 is TGTGCCAGCAAATCCGACAGGGGCATCTACGAGCAGTACTTC.

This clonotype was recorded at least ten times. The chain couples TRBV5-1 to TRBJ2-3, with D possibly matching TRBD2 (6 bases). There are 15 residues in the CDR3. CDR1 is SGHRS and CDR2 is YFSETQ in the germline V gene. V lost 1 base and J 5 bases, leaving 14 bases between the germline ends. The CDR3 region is CASSLTSGLGDTQYF. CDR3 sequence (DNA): TGCGCCAGCAGCTTGACCAGCGGGTTGGGAGATACGCAGTATTTT.

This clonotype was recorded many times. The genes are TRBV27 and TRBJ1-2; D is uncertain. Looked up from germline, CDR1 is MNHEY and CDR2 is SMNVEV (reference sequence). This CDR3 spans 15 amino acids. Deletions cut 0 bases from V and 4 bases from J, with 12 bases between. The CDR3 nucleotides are TGTGCCAGCAGTTTATCCTGGCAGCCAGTCTATGGCTACACCTTC. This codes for CASSLSWQPVYGYTF.

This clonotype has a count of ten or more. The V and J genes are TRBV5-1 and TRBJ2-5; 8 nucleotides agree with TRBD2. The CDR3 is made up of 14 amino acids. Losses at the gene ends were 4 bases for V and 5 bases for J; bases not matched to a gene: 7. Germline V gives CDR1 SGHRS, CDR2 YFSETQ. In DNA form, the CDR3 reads TGCGCCAGCAGCCCAGCGGGAGCTGAGGAGACCCAGTACTTC. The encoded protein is CASSPAGAEETQYF.

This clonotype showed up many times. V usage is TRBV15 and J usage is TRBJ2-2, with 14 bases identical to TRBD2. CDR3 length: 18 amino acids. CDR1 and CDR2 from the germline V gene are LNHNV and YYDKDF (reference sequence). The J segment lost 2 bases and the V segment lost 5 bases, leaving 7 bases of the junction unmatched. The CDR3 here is CATSSGLAGERNTGELFF. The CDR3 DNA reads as TGTGCCACCAGCTCGGGACTAGCGGGAGAGAGAAACACCGGGGAGCTGTTTTTT.

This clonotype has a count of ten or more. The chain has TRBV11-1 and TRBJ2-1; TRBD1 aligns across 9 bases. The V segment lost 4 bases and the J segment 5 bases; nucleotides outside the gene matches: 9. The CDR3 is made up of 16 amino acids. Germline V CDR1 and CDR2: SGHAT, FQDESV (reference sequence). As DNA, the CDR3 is TGTGCCAGCAGCTCAGAGGTTGGGACAGGGAACAATGAGCAGTTCTTC. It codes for CASSSEVGTGNNEQFF.

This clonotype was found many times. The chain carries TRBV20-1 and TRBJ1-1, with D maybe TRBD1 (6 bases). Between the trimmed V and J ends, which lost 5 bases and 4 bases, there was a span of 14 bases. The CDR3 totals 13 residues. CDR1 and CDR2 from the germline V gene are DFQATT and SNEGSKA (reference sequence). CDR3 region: CSALTGLGTEAFF. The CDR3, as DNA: TGCAGTGCTTTAACAGGGTTGGGCACTGAAGCTTTCTTT.

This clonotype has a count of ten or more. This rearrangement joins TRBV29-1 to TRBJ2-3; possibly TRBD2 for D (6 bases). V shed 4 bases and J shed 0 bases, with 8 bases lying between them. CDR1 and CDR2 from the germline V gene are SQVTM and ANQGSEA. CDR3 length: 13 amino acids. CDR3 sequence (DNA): TGCAGCGTTGGGACTACTAGCACAGATACGCAGTATTTT. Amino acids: CSVGTTSTDTQYF.

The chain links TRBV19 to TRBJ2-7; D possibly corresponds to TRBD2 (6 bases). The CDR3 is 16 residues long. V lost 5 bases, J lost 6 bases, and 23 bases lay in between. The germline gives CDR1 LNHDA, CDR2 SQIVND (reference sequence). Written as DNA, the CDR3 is TGTGCCAGTAGTGTACACTATAGCGGTTTTCCGGGCGAGCAGTACTTC. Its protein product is CASSVHYSGFPGEQYF. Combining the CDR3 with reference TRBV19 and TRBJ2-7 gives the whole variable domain DGGITQSPKYLFRKEGQNVTLSCEQNLNHDAMYWYRQDPGQGLRLIYYSQIVNDFQKGDIAEGYSVSREKKESFPLTVTSAQKNPTAFYLCASSVHYSGFPGEQYFGPGTRLTVT.

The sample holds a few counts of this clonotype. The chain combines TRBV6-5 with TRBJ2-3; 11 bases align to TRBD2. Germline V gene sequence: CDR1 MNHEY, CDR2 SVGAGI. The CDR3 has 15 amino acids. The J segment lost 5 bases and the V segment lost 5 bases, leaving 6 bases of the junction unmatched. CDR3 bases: TGTGCCAGCAGTGGAATAGCGGGAGGGTTAGATACGCAGTATTTT. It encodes CASSGIAGGLDTQYF.

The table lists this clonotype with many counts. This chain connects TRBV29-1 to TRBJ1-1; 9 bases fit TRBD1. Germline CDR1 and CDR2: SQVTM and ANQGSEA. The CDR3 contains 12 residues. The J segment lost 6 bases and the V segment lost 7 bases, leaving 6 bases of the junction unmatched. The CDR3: CSARQGGAEAFF. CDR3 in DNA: TGCAGCGCCCGACAGGGGGGAGCTGAAGCTTTCTTT.

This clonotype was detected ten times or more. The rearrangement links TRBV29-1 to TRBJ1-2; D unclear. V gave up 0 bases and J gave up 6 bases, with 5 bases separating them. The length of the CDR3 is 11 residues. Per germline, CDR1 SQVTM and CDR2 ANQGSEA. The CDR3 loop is CSVEDRDGYTF. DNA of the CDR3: TGCAGCGTTGAAGATCGGGATGGCTACACCTTC. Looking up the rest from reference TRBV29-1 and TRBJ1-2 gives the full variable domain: SAVISQKPSRDICQRGTSLTIQCQVDSQVTMMFWYRQQPGQSLTLIATANQGSEATYESGFVIDKFPISRPNLTFSTLTVSNMSPEDSSIYLCSVEDRDGYTFGSGTRLTVV.

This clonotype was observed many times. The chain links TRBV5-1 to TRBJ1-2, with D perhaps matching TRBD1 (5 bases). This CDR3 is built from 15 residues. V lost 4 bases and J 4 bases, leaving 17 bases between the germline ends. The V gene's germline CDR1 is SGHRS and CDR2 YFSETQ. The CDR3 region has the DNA TGCGCCAGCAGCCACGGGGCCTCCTCGTCCTATGGCTACACCTTC. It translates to CASSHGASSSYGYTF.

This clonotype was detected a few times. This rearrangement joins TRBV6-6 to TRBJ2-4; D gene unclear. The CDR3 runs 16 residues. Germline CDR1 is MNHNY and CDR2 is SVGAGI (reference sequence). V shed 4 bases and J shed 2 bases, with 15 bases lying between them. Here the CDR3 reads CASSSGVSLTKNIQYF. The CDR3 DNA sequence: TGTGCCAGCAGTTCCGGCGTCAGCCTGACCAAAAACATTCAGTACTTC.

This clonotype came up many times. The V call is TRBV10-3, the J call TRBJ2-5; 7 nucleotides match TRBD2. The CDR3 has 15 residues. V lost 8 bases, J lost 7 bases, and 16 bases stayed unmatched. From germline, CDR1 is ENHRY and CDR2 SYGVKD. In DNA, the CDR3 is TGTGCCATCGGGGATGTAGTAGCGGGTTCTGGGACCCAGTACTTC. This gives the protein CAIGDVVAGSGTQYF.

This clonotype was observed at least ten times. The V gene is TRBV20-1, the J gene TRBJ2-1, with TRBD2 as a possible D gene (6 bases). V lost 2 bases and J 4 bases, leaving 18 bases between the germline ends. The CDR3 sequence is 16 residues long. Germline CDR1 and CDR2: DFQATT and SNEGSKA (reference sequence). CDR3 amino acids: CSARQVAGIRYNEQFF. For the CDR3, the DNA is TGCAGTGCTAGACAGGTTGCGGGGATTAGGTACAATGAGCAGTTCTTC.

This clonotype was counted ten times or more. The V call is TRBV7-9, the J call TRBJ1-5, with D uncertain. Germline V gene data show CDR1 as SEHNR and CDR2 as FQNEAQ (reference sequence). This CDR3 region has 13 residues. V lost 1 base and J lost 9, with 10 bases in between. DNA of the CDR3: TGTGCCAGCAGCTTAGAGGGCCAACGGCCCCAGCATTTT. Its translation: CASSLEGQRPQHF.

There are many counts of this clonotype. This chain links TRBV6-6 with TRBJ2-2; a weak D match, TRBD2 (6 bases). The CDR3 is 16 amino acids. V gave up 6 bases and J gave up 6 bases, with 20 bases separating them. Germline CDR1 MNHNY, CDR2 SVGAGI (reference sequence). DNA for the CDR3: TGTGCCAGCAGGAAGGGCGGGACTCAATTTTCCGGGGAGCTGTTTTTT. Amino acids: CASRKGGTQFSGELFF.

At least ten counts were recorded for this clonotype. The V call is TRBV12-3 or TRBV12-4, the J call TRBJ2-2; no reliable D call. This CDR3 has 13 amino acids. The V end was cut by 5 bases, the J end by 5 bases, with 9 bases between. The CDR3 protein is CASSPSRTGELFF. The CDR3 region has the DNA TGTGCCAGCAGTCCATCTCGGACCGGGGAGCTGTTTTTT.

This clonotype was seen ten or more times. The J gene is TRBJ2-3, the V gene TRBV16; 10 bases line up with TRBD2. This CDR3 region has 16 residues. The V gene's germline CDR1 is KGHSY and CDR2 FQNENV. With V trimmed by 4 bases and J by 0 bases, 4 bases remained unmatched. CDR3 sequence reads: CASSRTSGKSTDTQYF. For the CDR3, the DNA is TGTGCCAGCAGCCGTACTAGCGGGAAAAGCACAGATACGCAGTATTTT.

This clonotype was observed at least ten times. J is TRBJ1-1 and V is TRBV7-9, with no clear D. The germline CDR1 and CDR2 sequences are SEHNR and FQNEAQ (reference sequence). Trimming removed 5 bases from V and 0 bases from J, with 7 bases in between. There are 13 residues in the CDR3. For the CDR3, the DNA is TGTGCCAGCAGCCCCCACTTGAACACTGAAGCTTTCTTT. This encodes CASSPHLNTEAFF. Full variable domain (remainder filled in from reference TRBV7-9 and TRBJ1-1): DTGVSQNPRHKITKRGQNVTFRCDPISEHNRLYWYRQTLGQGPEFLTYFQNEAQLEKSRLLSDRFSAERPKGSFSTLEIQRTEQGDSAMYLCASSPHLNTEAFFGQGTRLTVV.

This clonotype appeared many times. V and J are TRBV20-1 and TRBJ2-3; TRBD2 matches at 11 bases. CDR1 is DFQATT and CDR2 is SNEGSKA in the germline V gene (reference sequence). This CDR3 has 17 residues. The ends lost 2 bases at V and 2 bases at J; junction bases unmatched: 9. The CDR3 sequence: CSARPLSGRAITDTQYF. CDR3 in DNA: TGCAGTGCTAGACCCCTTAGCGGGAGGGCCATCACAGATACGCAGTATTTT.

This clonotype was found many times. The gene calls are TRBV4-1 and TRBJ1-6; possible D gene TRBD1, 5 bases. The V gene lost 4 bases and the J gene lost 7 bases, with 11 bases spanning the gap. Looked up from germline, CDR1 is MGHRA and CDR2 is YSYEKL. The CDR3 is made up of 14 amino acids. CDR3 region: CASSLGGANSPLHF. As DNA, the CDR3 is TGCGCCAGCAGCCTAGGTGGGGCGAATTCACCCCTCCACTTT.

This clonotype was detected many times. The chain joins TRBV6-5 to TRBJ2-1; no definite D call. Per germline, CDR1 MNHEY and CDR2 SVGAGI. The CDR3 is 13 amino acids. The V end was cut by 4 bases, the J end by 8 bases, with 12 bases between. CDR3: CASSLSSSYEQFF. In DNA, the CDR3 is TGTGCCAGCAGTTTGTCGTCAAGCTATGAGCAGTTCTTC.

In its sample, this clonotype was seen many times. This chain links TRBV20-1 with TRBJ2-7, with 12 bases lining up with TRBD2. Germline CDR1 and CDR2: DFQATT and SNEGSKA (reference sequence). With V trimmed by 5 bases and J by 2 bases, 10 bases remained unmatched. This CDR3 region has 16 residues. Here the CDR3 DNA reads TGCAGTGCTCGGCTAGCGGGAGGGCCAAGGGCCTACGAGCAGTACTTC. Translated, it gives CSARLAGGPRAYEQYF.